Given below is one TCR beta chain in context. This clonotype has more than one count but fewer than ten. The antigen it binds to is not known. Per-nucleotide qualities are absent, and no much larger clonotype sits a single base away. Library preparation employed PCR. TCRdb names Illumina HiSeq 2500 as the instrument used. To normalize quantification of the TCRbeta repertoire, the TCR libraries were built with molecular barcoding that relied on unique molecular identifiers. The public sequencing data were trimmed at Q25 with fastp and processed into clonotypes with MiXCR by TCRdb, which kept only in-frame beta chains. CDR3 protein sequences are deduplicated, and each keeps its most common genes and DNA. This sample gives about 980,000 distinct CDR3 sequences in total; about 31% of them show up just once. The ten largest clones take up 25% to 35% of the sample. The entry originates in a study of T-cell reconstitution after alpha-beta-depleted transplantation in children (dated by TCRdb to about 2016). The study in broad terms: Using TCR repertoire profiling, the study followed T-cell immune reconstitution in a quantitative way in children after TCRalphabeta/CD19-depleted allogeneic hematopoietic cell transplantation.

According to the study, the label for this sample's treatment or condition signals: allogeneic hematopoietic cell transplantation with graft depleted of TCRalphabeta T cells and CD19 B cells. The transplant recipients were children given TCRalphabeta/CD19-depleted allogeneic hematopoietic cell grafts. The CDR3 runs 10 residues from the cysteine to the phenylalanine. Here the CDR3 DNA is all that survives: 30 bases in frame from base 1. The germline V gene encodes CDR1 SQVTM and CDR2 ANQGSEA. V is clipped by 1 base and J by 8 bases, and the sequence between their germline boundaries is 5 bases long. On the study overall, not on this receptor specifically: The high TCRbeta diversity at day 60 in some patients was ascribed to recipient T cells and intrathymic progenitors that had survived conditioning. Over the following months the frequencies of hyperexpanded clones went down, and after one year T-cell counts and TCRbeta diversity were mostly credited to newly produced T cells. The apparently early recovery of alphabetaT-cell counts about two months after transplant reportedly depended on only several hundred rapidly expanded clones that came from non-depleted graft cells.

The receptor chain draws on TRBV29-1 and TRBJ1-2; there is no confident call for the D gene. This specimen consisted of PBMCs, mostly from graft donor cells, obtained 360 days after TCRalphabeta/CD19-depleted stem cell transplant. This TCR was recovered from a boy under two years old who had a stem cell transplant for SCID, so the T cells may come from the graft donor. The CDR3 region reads CSVEGGGYTF. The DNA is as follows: TGCAGCGTTGAAGGGGGAGGCTACACCTTC.